The 14 T cell receptor beta chains in this list originate from one sample, sequenced in a study of T cells in Graves' hyperthyroidism and ophthalmopathy. Researchers took RNA transcripts and amplified the TCR beta CDR3 regions from them. The TCR CDR3 first-round RT-PCR relied on the HTBI primer set. TCRdb re-called the multiplex PCR reads through MiXCR, storing one row per CDR3 protein. The sample holds hundreds of thousands of distinct CDR3 sequences, 15% to 18% seen once. The sample comprised blood. All receptors come from a woman under 30 with Graves' hyperthyroidism.

This clonotype has a count of ten or more. The chain links TRBV7-2 to TRBJ2-7; 9 bases agree with TRBD2. This CDR3 has 15 residues. Trimming cost V 7 bases and J 6 bases; bases outside gene matches: 13. CDR1 SGHTA and CDR2 FQGNSA come from the germline V gene. CDR3 amino acids: CASIRVAGGTGEQYF. For the CDR3, the DNA is TGTGCCAGCATTAGGGTGGCGGGAGGGACGGGCGAGCAGTACTTC.

This clonotype has a handful of counts. The chain recombines TRBV19 with TRBJ1-3; no firm D call. V was clipped by 1 base and J by 0 bases, with 10 bases between them. This CDR3 region has 16 residues. Germline CDR1 reads LNHDA; CDR2 reads SQIVND (reference sequence). CDR3 region: CASSIAVHSSGNTIYF. The CDR3 coding sequence is TGTGCCAGTAGTATAGCGGTTCACTCCTCTGGAAACACCATATATTTT.

This clonotype was seen once. CDR3 protein: CASSDPDPDRVYEQYF. CDR3 nucleotides: TGTGCCAGCAGTGACCCCGACCCGGACAGGGTGTACGAGCAGTACTTC. The chain recombines TRBV6-4 with TRBJ2-7; 8 positions match TRBD1. The CDR3 is 16 residues long. The germline gives CDR1 MRHNA, CDR2 SNTAGT. Trimming cost V 2 bases and J 4 bases; bases outside gene matches: 10.

This clonotype was counted many times. The J gene is TRBJ2-5, the V gene TRBV28, with D uncertain. There are 15 residues in the CDR3. Germline CDR1 MDHEN, CDR2 SYDVKM. V was trimmed by 2 bases and J by 2 bases, leaving 12 bases between them. CDR3 loop: CASSLNGQIQETQYF. The CDR3 nucleotides are TGTGCCAGCAGTTTAAACGGTCAGATTCAAGAGACCCAGTACTTC.

A few counts support this clonotype. The J gene is TRBJ1-5, the V gene TRBV10-3; 7 bases agree with TRBD1. After removal of 6 bases from V and 5 bases from J, the junction contained 4 bases not matched to a gene. CDR1 and CDR2 (germline): ENHRY, SYGVKD. The CDR3 runs to 13 residues. The CDR3 nucleotides read TGTGCCATCAGAAAAGGGACAGATCAGCCCCAGCATTTT. Encoded protein: CAIRKGTDQPQHF.

Points on this clonotype: The junction differs from germline at one of its ends, possibly a read error. The gene calls are TRBV12-3 or TRBV12-4 and TRBJ2-1; D is undetermined. The CDR3 has 14 amino acids. For the CDR3, the DNA is TGTGCCAGCAATTTAGAATCTGGCGCGAGGGAGCAGTTCTTC. Protein sequence: CASNLESGAREQFF.

About this clonotype itself: Possible read error: a much larger clone is one base away. CDR3 loop: CASSPGGEGGYIGTYEKLFF. DNA for the CDR3: TGTGCCAGCAGCCCCGGGGGGGAGGGGGGCTATATTGGAACTTATGAAAAACTGTTTTTT. V and J are TRBV7-2 and TRBJ1-4, with D possibly matching TRBD1 (6 bases). The V gene's germline CDR1 is SGHTA and CDR2 FQGNSA. The length of the CDR3 is 20 residues.

The rearrangement uses TRBV19 and TRBJ1-4; D is ambiguous. Trimming removed 6 bases from V and 10 bases from J, with 15 bases in between. There are 13 residues in the CDR3. Germline V gives CDR1 LNHDA, CDR2 SQIVND (reference sequence). The CDR3 bases are TGTGCCAGTAGACCCGTTGGAAACCGAAAACTGTTTTTT. Amino acids: CASRPVGNRKLFF.

This clonotype has a handful of counts. This sequence may be a read error, since a much larger clone differs from it by one base. J is TRBJ2-1 and V is TRBV12-3 or TRBV12-4, with unresolved D. CDR3 size: 10 residues. V was trimmed by 7 bases and J by 6 bases, leaving 4 bases between them. This CDR3 reads CASKRNEQFF. The CDR3 nucleotides are TGTGCCAGCAAGCGCAATGAGCAGTTCTTC.

The gene calls are TRBV20-1 and TRBJ1-6; no firm D call. CDR3 size: 14 residues. CDR1 and CDR2 (germline): DFQATT, SNEGSKA (reference sequence). Deletions cut 3 bases from V and 5 bases from J, with 11 bases between. The CDR3 DNA sequence: TGCAGTGCTAGCGGCCAGATAAATAATTCACCCCTCCACTTT. Amino acids: CSASGQINNSPLHF.

This chain joins TRBV18 and TRBJ1-6, with 11 bases identical to TRBD1. The V segment lost 3 bases and the J segment 13 bases; nucleotides outside the gene matches: 5. Germline CDR1 and CDR2: KGHSH and LQKENI. CDR3 length: 14 amino acids. CDR3 protein: CASSPGTGGTPLHF. The CDR3 nucleotides are TGTGCCAGCTCACCCGGGACAGGGGGTACCCCCCTCCACTTT. Complete variable domain (other parts from reference TRBV18 and TRBJ1-6): NAGVMQNPRHLVRRRGQEARLRCSPMKGHSHVYWYRQLPEEGLKFMVYLQKENIIDESGMPKERFSAEFPKEGPSILRIQQVVRGDSAAYFCASSPGTGGTPLHFGNGTRLTVT.

This clonotype was picked up many times. This sequence joins TRBV28 and TRBJ2-7; D uncertain. The length of the CDR3 is 11 residues. Germline values: CDR1 MDHEN, CDR2 SYDVKM. V lost 6 bases and J 4 bases, leaving 7 bases between the germline ends. CDR3 loop: CASSSQYEQYF. CDR3 in DNA: TGTGCCAGCAGCTCGCAATACGAGCAGTACTTC. Full variable domain (missing parts from reference TRBV28 and TRBJ2-7): DVKVTQSSRYLVKRTGEKVFLECVQDMDHENMFWYRQDPGLGLRLIYFSYDVKMKEKGDIPEGYSVSREKKERFSLILESASTNQTSMYLCASSSQYEQYFGPGTRLTVT.

Ten or more counts support this clonotype. V usage is TRBV6-1 and J usage is TRBJ1-5, with 7 bases matching TRBD1. The CDR3 sequence is 17 residues long. Losses at the gene ends were 6 bases for V and 1 base for J; bases not matched to a gene: 12. Germline V gene sequence: CDR1 MNHNS, CDR2 SASEGT. This CDR3 reads CASRVTGEGGSNQPQHF. CDR3 sequence (DNA): TGTGCCAGCAGGGTAACAGGGGAAGGAGGGAGCAATCAGCCCCAGCATTTT.

This clonotype was picked up many times. V and J are TRBV11-2 and TRBJ1-4; D might be TRBD1 (6 bases). The CDR3 runs to 16 residues. Deletions cut 3 bases from V and 8 bases from J, with 19 bases between. Germline V gene lookup returns CDR1 SGHAT and CDR2 FQNNGV. The CDR3 DNA reads as TGTGCCAGCAGCTTGGGCACAGGGAGGAGAGGGGAAAAACTGTTTTTT. Its translation: CASSLGTGRRGEKLFF.